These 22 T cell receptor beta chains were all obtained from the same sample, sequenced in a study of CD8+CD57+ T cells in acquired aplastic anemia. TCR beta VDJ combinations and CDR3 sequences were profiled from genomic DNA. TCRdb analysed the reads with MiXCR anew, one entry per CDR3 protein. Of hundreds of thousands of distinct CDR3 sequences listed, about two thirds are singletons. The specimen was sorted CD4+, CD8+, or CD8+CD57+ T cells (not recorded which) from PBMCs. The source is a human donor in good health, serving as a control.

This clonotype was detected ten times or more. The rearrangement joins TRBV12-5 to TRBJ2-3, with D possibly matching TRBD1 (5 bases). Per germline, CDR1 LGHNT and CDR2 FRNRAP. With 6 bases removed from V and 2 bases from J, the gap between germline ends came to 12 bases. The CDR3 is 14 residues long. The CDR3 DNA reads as TGTGCTAGTGGACTCGGACAAGTCACAGATACGCAGTATTTT. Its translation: CASGLGQVTDTQYF.

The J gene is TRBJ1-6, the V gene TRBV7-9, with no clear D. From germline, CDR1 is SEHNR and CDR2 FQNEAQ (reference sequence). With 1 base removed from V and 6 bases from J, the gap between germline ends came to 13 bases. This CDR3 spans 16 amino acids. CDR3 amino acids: CASSLGLTPTNSPLHF. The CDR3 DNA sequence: TGTGCCAGCAGCTTAGGACTAACACCGACTAATTCACCCCTCCACTTT.

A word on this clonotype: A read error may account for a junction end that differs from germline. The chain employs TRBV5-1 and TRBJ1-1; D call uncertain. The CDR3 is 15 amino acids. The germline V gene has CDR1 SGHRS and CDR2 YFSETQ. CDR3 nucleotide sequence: TGTGCCAGCAGCGTCGGTCCAGGCTACAACACTGAAGCTTTCTTT. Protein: CASSVGPGYNTEAFF.

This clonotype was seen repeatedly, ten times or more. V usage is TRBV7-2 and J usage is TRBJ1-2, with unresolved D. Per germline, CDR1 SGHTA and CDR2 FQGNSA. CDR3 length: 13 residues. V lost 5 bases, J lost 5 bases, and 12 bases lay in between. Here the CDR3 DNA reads TGTGCCAGCAGCGCGGTGCGGGAATATGGCTACACCTTC. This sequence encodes CASSAVREYGYTF.

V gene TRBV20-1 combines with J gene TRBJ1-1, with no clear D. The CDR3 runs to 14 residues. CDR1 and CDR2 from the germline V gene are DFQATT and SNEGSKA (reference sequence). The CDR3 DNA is TGCAGGCATGGGAAGACTCCCAGCATGTCTGAAGCTTTCTTT. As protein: CRHGKTPSMSEAFF.

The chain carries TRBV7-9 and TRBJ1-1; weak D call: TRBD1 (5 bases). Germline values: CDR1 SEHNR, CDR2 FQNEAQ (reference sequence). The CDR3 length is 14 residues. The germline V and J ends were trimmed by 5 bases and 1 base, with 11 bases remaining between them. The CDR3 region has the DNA TGTGCCAGCAGCCCGGGACCGACGAACACTGAAGCTTTCTTT. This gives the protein CASSPGPTNTEAFF.

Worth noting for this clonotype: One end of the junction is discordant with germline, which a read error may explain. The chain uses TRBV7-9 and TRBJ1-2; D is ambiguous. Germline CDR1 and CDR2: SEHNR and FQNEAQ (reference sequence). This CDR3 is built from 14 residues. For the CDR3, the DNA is TGTGCCAGCAGCTTAAAAGCGAAGCGATATACCTACACGTTC. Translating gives CASSLKAKRYTYTF.

CDR3 loop: CASSFAADGAYEQYF. CDR3 bases: TGTGCCAGCAGCTTCGCGGCAGACGGAGCCTACGAGCAGTACTTC. The chain recombines TRBV9 with TRBJ2-7; D ambiguous. The V end was cut by 4 bases, the J end by 2 bases, with 16 bases between. The CDR3 spans 15 residues. Looked up from germline, CDR1 is SGDLS and CDR2 is YYNGEE.

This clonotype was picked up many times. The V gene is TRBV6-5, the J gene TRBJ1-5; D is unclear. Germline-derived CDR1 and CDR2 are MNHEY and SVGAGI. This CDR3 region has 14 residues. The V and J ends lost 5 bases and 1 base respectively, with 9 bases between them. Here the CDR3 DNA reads TGTGCCAGCAGTCCCGGACGGAGCAATCAGCCCCAGCATTTT. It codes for CASSPGRSNQPQHF.

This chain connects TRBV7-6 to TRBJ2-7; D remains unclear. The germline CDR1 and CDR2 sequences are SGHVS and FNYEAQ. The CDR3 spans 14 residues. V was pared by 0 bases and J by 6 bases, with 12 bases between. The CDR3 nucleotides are TGTGCCAGCAGCTTAGCGCTAGACACTGGCGAGCAGTACGTC. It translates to CASSLALDTGEQYV.

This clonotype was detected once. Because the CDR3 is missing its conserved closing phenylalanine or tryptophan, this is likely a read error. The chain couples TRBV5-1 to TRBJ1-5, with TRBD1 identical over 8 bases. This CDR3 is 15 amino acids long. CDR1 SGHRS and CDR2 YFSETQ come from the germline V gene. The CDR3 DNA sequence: TGCGCCACCAGCTTGGATGTGACAGGGGATCAGCCCCAGCATCAA. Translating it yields CATSLDVTGDQPQHQ.

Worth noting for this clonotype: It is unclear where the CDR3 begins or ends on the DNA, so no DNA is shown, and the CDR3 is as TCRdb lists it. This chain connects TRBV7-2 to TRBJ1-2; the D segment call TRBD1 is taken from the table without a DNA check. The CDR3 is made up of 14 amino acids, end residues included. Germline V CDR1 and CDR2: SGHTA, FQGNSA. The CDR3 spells CASSVAGGAWSNPF.

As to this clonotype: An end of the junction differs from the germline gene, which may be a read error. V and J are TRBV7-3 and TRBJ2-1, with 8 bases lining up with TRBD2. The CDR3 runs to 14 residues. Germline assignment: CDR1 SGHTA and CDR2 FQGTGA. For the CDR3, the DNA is TGTGCCAGCAGTGACTTCCGGGGGGGAAATGAGCAGTCCTTC. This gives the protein CASSDFRGGNEQSF.

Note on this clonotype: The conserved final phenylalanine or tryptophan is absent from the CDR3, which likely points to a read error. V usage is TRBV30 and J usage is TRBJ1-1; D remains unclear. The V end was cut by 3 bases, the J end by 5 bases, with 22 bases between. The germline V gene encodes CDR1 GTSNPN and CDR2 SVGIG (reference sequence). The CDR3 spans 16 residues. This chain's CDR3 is CAWSLPGPGWDTEAFS. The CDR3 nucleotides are TGTGCCTGGAGCCTACCAGGACCCGGCTGGGATACTGAAGCTTTCTCT.

The CDR3 is CASSQGLEGGDSYEQYF. Written as DNA, the CDR3 is TGTGCCAGCAGCCAAGGTCTAGAGGGGGGAGATTCCTACGAGCAGTACTTC. The chain employs TRBV7-3 and TRBJ2-7; D might be TRBD1 or TRBD2, each matching 6 bases. The V gene's germline CDR1 is SGHTA and CDR2 FQGTGA. Trimming shortened V by 5 bases and J by 1 base, and 21 bases separated the two germline ends. This CDR3 has 17 amino acids.

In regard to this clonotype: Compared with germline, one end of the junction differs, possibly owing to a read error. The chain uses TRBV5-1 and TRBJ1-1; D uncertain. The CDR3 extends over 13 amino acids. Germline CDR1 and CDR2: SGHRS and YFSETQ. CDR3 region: CASSNRGGTVAFF. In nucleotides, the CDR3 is TGCGCCAGCAGCAACCGAGGCGGCACTGTAGCTTTCTTT.

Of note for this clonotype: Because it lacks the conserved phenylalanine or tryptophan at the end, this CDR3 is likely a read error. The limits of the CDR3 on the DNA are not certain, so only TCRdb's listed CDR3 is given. Here the CDR3 reads CASVDCRGSHHQQY. The genes are TRBV19 and TRBJ1-5; whether TRBD1, the table's D call, matches the DNA was not checked. Germline CDR1 reads LNHDA; CDR2 reads SQIVND (reference sequence). The CDR3 is 14 amino acids in total, end residues counted.

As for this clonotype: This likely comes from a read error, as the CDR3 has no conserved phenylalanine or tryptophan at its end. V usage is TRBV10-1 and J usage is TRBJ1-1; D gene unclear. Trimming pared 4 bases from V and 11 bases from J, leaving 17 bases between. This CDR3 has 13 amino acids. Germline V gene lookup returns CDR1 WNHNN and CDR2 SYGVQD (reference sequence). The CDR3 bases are TGCGCCAGCAGTGGCGTACTTGTGCCATTGGCTTTCCCT. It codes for CASSGVLVPLAFP.

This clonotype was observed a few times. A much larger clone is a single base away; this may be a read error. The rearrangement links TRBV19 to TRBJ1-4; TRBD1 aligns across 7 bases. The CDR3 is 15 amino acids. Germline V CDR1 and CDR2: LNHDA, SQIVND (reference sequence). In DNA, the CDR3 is TGTGCCAGTACGGAAGGACACAGGGGAAACGAAAAACTGGTTTTT. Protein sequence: CASTEGHRGNEKLVF.

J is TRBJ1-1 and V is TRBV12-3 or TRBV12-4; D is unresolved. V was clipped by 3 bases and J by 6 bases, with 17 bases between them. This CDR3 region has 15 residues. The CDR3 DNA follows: TGTGCCAGCAGTTTCCCGGCCTCCGGAAGGGCTGAAGCTTTCTTT. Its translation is CASSFPASGRAEAFF.

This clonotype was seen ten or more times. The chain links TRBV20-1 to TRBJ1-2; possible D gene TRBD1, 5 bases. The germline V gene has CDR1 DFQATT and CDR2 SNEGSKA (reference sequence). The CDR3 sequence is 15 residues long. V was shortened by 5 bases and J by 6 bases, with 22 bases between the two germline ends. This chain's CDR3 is CSAHPGGEEIHGYTF. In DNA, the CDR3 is TGCAGTGCTCACCCTGGGGGGGAGGAGATTCATGGCTACACCTTC.

As DNA, the CDR3 is TGCAGTGCTAGAGACCCCGGGGTTCTTAATGAAGCTTTCTTT. Translated, it gives CSARDPGVLNEAFF. This chain joins TRBV20-1 and TRBJ1-1; D uncertain. The CDR3 is 14 amino acids. V was pared by 0 bases and J by 7 bases, with 15 bases between. From germline, CDR1 is DFQATT and CDR2 SNEGSKA (reference sequence).